Reported below is one T cell receptor beta chain. Its antigen target is currently unknown. Base-call qualities are not available, and no considerably larger clone is one nucleotide away. The data were taken from a study of CD8 T cells in ankylosing spondylitis (dated by TCRdb to 2017 to 2019). A note on the overall study: The study profiled T cell receptor beta repertoires in healthy donors and ankylosing spondylitis patients to find disease-linked TCR variants. The whole study cohort included 108 healthy donors and over 20 ankylosing spondylitis patients. Peripheral blood was sampled, and synovial fluid was also collected from ankylosing spondylitis patients. Beyond this particular receptor, the publication reports: Some motif variants were previously reported in synovial fluid and blood of reactive arthritis patients, suggesting common disease-initiation mechanisms. Blood from ankylosing spondylitis patients appeared to be characterized by a TCR beta motif made up of about 8 highly homologous amino acid variants. The disease-linked clones had a CD8+ phenotype and were found at relatively low frequencies in peripheral blood. According to the report, matched synovial fluid samples from ankylosing spondylitis patients were significantly enriched for the disease-linked clones.

Sequencing was carried out with an Illumina HiSeq 2500. Quantitative 5'-RACE with molecular barcodes was the method used to prepare the TCR beta libraries. From the authors' description of their analysis: Disease-linked TCR variants were identified with a new computational method built on a probabilistic model of VDJ rearrangement. The public reads were quality trimmed at Q25 with fastp and then assembled into clones with MiXCR by TCRdb, keeping productive beta chains. Every distinct CDR3 protein forms one entry, paired with its most common genes and DNA. These V and J calls originate from TCRdb's pipeline instead of the authors' own analysis. Across this sample there are a few hundred thousand distinct CDR3 sequences, with about 10% seen only once. The ten largest make up less than 7.5% of the sample. This clonotype originated in a male donor with ankylosing spondylitis or in good health (not recorded which). Sequencing input: blood, either unsorted or a sorted T cell fraction (not recorded which).

CDR3 protein: CATSRVGTGNSPLHF. The bases are TGTGCCACCAGCAGAGTGGGGACTGGAAATTCACCCCTCCACTTT. The rearranged chain carries TRBV15 and TRBJ1-6; TRBD1 is a weak D gene call, 5 bases matching. There are 15 amino acids in the CDR3, from cysteine to phenylalanine inclusive. Just CDR3 DNA is preserved here, 45 bases in frame from base 1. CDR1 and CDR2 are drawn from the germline V gene (reference sequence): LNHNV, YYDKDF. A distance of 11 bases separates the germline ends of V and J, which lose 1 base and 7 bases respectively.